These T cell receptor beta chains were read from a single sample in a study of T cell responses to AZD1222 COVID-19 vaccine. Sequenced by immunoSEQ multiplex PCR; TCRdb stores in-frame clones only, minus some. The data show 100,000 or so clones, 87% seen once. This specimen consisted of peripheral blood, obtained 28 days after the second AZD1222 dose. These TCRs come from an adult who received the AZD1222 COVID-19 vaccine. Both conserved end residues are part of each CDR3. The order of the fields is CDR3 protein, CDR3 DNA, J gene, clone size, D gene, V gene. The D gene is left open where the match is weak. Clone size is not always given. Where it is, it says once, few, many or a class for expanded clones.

cdr3_aa: CASSHGALAGGPGELFF
cdr3_nt: TGTGCCAGCAGCCATGGGGCACTAGCGGGAGGGCCGGGGGAGCTGTTTTTT
j_call: TRBJ2-2
clone_size: once
d_call: TRBD2
v_call: TRBV7-2

cdr3_aa: CASSRPSGNTGELFF
cdr3_nt: TGTGCCAGCAGCCGGCCTAGCGGAAACACCGGGGAGCTGTTTTTT
j_call: TRBJ2-2
clone_size: -
d_call: TRBD2
v_call: TRBV5-6

cdr3_aa: CASSYSSRGPLTDTQYF
cdr3_nt: TGTGCCAGCTCCTACTCAAGCAGGGGCCCCCTTACAGATACGCAGTATTTT
j_call: TRBJ2-3
clone_size: once
d_call: -
v_call: TRBV18

cdr3_aa: CASSPFRGGGGDTQYF
cdr3_nt: TGTGCCAGCTCACCATTCCGCGGAGGAGGGGGAGATACGCAGTATTTT
j_call: TRBJ2-3
clone_size: -
d_call: -
v_call: TRBV18

cdr3_aa: CASSKDRASSGNTIYF
cdr3_nt: TGTGCCAGCAGCAAAGACAGGGCGAGCTCTGGAAACACCATATATTTT
j_call: TRBJ1-3
clone_size: -
d_call: TRBD1
v_call: TRBV7-3

cdr3_aa: CASSTGEQRYSGANVLTF
cdr3_nt: TGTGCCAGTAGTACAGGGGAACAGCGCTACTCTGGGGCCAACGTCCTGACTTTC
j_call: TRBJ2-6
clone_size: once
d_call: -
v_call: TRBV19

cdr3_aa: CASSADPDWYYEQYF
cdr3_nt: TGTGCCAGCAGCGCCGATCCGGACTGGTACTACGAGCAGTACTTC
j_call: TRBJ2-7
clone_size: few
d_call: -
v_call: TRBV9

cdr3_aa: CAWAKKTGTGEKLFF
cdr3_nt: TGTGCCTGGGCCAAGAAGACAGGGACGGGTGAAAAACTGTTTTTT
j_call: TRBJ1-4
clone_size: -
d_call: TRBD1
v_call: TRBV30

cdr3_aa: CAISEVGGVGYTEAFF
cdr3_nt: TGTGCCATCAGTGAGGTGGGGGGGGTTGGATACACTGAAGCTTTCTTT
j_call: TRBJ1-1
clone_size: -
d_call: -
v_call: TRBV10-3

cdr3_aa: CASGPPSKNGGTGELFF
cdr3_nt: TGTGCTAGTGGTCCACCGTCCAAAAACGGTGGCACCGGGGAGCTGTTTTTT
j_call: TRBJ2-2
clone_size: -
d_call: -
v_call: TRBV12-5

cdr3_aa: CASSFSGGTHLGVF
cdr3_nt: TGTGCCAGCAGCTTTAGCGGGGGGACCCACCTTGGGGTCTTC
j_call: TRBJ2-1
clone_size: -
d_call: TRBD2
v_call: TRBV6-5

cdr3_aa: CASSFGGRNEQYF
cdr3_nt: TGTGCCAGCAGTTTTGGCGGTCGGAACGAGCAGTACTTC
j_call: TRBJ2-7
clone_size: -
d_call: -
v_call: TRBV27

cdr3_aa: CSVGDSSYEQYF
cdr3_nt: TGCAGCGTTGGGGACTCCAGCTACGAGCAGTACTTC
j_call: TRBJ2-7
clone_size: -
d_call: -
v_call: TRBV29-1

cdr3_aa: CASSPQYTGELFF
cdr3_nt: TGTGCCAGCAGTCCTCAGTACACCGGGGAGCTGTTTTTT
j_call: TRBJ2-2
clone_size: -
d_call: -
v_call: TRBV28

cdr3_aa: CAISGSTDTQYF
cdr3_nt: TGTGCCATCTCAGGCAGCACAGATACGCAGTATTTT
j_call: TRBJ2-3
clone_size: -
d_call: -
v_call: TRBV10-3

cdr3_aa: CASSEGAGGRGIF
cdr3_nt: TGTGCCAGCAGTGAGGGCGCCGGGGGCCGTGGGATTTTT
j_call: TRBJ1-4
clone_size: -
d_call: -
v_call: TRBV2

cdr3_aa: CASSVQGADNSPLHF
cdr3_nt: TGTGCCAGCAGCGTACAGGGGGCTGATAATTCACCCCTCCACTTT
j_call: TRBJ1-6
clone_size: -
d_call: TRBD1
v_call: TRBV9

cdr3_aa: CASSQGANEKLFF
cdr3_nt: TGTGCCAGCAGTCAAGGGGCTAATGAAAAACTGTTTTTT
j_call: TRBJ1-4
clone_size: once
d_call: -
v_call: TRBV28

cdr3_aa: CASSSDLGRSSEAFF
cdr3_nt: TGTGCCAGCAGCTCCGACCTTGGAAGAAGCTCTGAAGCTTTCTTT
j_call: TRBJ1-1
clone_size: -
d_call: -
v_call: TRBV5-4

cdr3_aa: CASSLMGGRDYGYTF
cdr3_nt: TGCGCCAGCAGCTTAATGGGGGGCCGGGACTATGGCTACACCTTC
j_call: TRBJ1-2
clone_size: -
d_call: -
v_call: TRBV5-1

cdr3_aa: CASSSFTAGGSYEQYF
cdr3_nt: TGTGCCAGCAGTTCATTTACAGCAGGGGGCTCCTACGAGCAGTACTTC
j_call: TRBJ2-7
clone_size: -
d_call: TRBD1
v_call: TRBV28

cdr3_aa: CASSARDYTDTQYF
cdr3_nt: TGTGCCAGCAGCGCCCGGGACTACACAGATACGCAGTATTTT
j_call: TRBJ2-3
clone_size: -
d_call: TRBD2
v_call: TRBV7-9

cdr3_aa: CASSDRRPPLHF
cdr3_nt: TGTGCCAGCAGCGACAGGCGCCCACCCCTCCACTTT
j_call: TRBJ1-6
clone_size: -
d_call: -
v_call: TRBV6-5

cdr3_aa: CASSSRLAGGSNTGELFF
cdr3_nt: TGTGCCAGCAGCTCCCGACTAGCGGGGGGCTCTAACACCGGGGAGCTGTTTTTT
j_call: TRBJ2-2
clone_size: once
d_call: TRBD2
v_call: TRBV7-6

cdr3_aa: CASSQEGSGRWSYEQYF
cdr3_nt: TGCGCCAGCAGCCAAGAAGGGAGCGGGAGATGGTCCTACGAGCAGTACTTC
j_call: TRBJ2-7
clone_size: -
d_call: TRBD2
v_call: TRBV4-1

cdr3_aa: CASSGAGVSYEQYF
cdr3_nt: TGTGCCAGCAGTGGGGCGGGAGTCTCCTACGAGCAGTACTTC
j_call: TRBJ2-7
clone_size: -
d_call: TRBD2
v_call: TRBV2

cdr3_aa: CASNDRGTEAFF
cdr3_nt: TGTGCCAGCAATGACAGGGGCACTGAAGCTTTCTTT
j_call: TRBJ1-1
clone_size: -
d_call: TRBD1
v_call: TRBV2

cdr3_aa: CASRPHGQGVNSPLHF
cdr3_nt: TGTGCCAGCAGACCCCACGGACAGGGGGTTAATTCACCCCTCCACTTT
j_call: TRBJ1-6
clone_size: -
d_call: TRBD1
v_call: TRBV28

cdr3_aa: CASTRQGALGINEQFF
cdr3_nt: TGTGCCAGCACCAGACAGGGGGCTCTGGGGATAAATGAGCAGTTCTTC
j_call: TRBJ2-1
clone_size: -
d_call: TRBD1
v_call: TRBV2

cdr3_aa: CASSPRLAGGVETQYF
cdr3_nt: TGCGCCAGCAGCCCGAGACTAGCGGGAGGCGTAGAGACCCAGTACTTC
j_call: TRBJ2-5
clone_size: once
d_call: TRBD2
v_call: TRBV5-1

cdr3_aa: CASSPGTANTEAFF
cdr3_nt: TGTGCCAGCAGCCCAGGGACGGCGAACACTGAAGCTTTCTTT
j_call: TRBJ1-1
clone_size: -
d_call: -
v_call: TRBV9

cdr3_aa: CASTSTGSYGYTF
cdr3_nt: TGTGCCAGCACTTCGACAGGATCCTATGGCTACACCTTC
j_call: TRBJ1-2
clone_size: few
d_call: -
v_call: TRBV2

cdr3_aa: CATRDRVHEQYF
cdr3_nt: TGTGCCACCAGAGACAGGGTCCACGAGCAGTACTTC
j_call: TRBJ2-7
clone_size: -
d_call: TRBD1
v_call: TRBV15

cdr3_aa: CAWSPRGGGGEKLFF
cdr3_nt: TGTGCCTGGTCGCCCCGGGGGGGAGGAGGTGAAAAACTGTTTTTT
j_call: TRBJ1-4
clone_size: once
d_call: -
v_call: TRBV30

cdr3_aa: CASSSPDRVAFF
cdr3_nt: TGTGCCAGCAGCTCACCGGACAGGGTGGCTTTCTTT
j_call: TRBJ1-1
clone_size: -
d_call: TRBD1
v_call: TRBV11-2

cdr3_aa: CASSSLPQGYSGNTIYF
cdr3_nt: TGTGCCAGCAGCTCCCTCCCCCAGGGCTACTCTGGAAACACCATATATTTT
j_call: TRBJ1-3
clone_size: -
d_call: -
v_call: TRBV5-6

cdr3_aa: CASRRANTEAFF
cdr3_nt: TGTGCCAGCAGGAGGGCGAACACTGAAGCTTTCTTT
j_call: TRBJ1-1
clone_size: -
d_call: -
v_call: TRBV28

cdr3_aa: CASSLGTGGEQYF
cdr3_nt: TGTGCCAGCAGCTTAGGGACAGGGGGCGAGCAGTACTTC
j_call: TRBJ2-7
clone_size: -
d_call: TRBD1
v_call: TRBV7-8

cdr3_aa: CASSVRDTGELFF
cdr3_nt: TGTGCCAGCAGTGTACGTGACACCGGGGAGCTGTTTTTT
j_call: TRBJ2-2
clone_size: -
d_call: -
v_call: TRBV27

cdr3_aa: CASSQDPGASYEQYF
cdr3_nt: TGTGCCAGCAGCCAAGATCCAGGGGCCTCCTACGAGCAGTACTTC
j_call: TRBJ2-7
clone_size: -
d_call: -
v_call: TRBV4-2

cdr3_aa: CASSPLNRPHTEAFF
cdr3_nt: TGTGCCAGCAGCCCTCTGAACAGGCCTCACACTGAAGCTTTCTTT
j_call: TRBJ1-1
clone_size: -
d_call: -
v_call: TRBV9

cdr3_aa: CAWIQPFTEAFF
cdr3_nt: TGTGCCTGGATCCAGCCTTTCACTGAAGCTTTCTTT
j_call: TRBJ1-1
clone_size: -
d_call: -
v_call: TRBV30

cdr3_aa: CASSATSGRSGELFF
cdr3_nt: TGTGCCAGCAGTGCTACTAGCGGGAGGTCCGGGGAGCTGTTTTTT
j_call: TRBJ2-2
clone_size: -
d_call: TRBD2
v_call: TRBV6-2/TRBV6-3

cdr3_aa: CASSQAGVNSPLHF
cdr3_nt: TGTGCCAGCAGCCAAGCAGGGGTAAATTCACCCCTCCACTTT
j_call: TRBJ1-6
clone_size: -
d_call: -
v_call: TRBV3-1/TRBV3-2

cdr3_aa: CASSAGTGGTEAFF
cdr3_nt: TGTGCCAGCAGTGCCGGGACAGGGGGAACTGAAGCTTTCTTT
j_call: TRBJ1-1
clone_size: -
d_call: TRBD1
v_call: TRBV28

cdr3_aa: CASSFTNNEQFF
cdr3_nt: TGTGCCAGCAGCTTCACCAACAATGAGCAGTTCTTC
j_call: TRBJ2-1
clone_size: -
d_call: -
v_call: TRBV7-9

cdr3_aa: CAWSSGGRMNEQFF
cdr3_nt: TGTGCCTGGAGTAGCGGGGGGCGTATGAATGAGCAGTTCTTC
j_call: TRBJ2-1
clone_size: -
d_call: TRBD2
v_call: TRBV30

cdr3_aa: CASSPGATNTGELFF
cdr3_nt: TGCGCCAGCAGCCCGGGGGCGACGAACACCGGGGAGCTGTTTTTT
j_call: TRBJ2-2
clone_size: few
d_call: -
v_call: TRBV5-1

cdr3_aa: CASSEAGGQGFFMNTEAFF
cdr3_nt: TGTGCCAGCAGTGAAGCTGGGGGACAGGGGTTCTTCATGAACACTGAAGCTTTCTTT
j_call: TRBJ1-1
clone_size: -
d_call: TRBD1
v_call: TRBV6-1

cdr3_aa: CASSLTGTGNYEQYF
cdr3_nt: TGTGCCAGCAGTCTAACCGGGACAGGGAACTACGAGCAGTACTTC
j_call: TRBJ2-7
clone_size: -
d_call: TRBD1
v_call: TRBV6-5

cdr3_aa: CASSLIWDRDYGGYTF
cdr3_nt: TGTGCCAGCAGCTTAATCTGGGACAGGGATTATGGGGGCTACACCTTC
j_call: TRBJ1-2
clone_size: -
d_call: TRBD1
v_call: TRBV7-2

cdr3_aa: CASTPHGGTGELFF
cdr3_nt: TGTGCCAGCACTCCCCATGGGGGGACCGGGGAGCTGTTTTTT
j_call: TRBJ2-2
clone_size: medium-sized
d_call: -
v_call: TRBV6-5

cdr3_aa: CASSSTGRGLDQPQHF
cdr3_nt: TGTGCCAGCAGTTCTACAGGGCGAGGGCTAGATCAGCCCCAGCATTTT
j_call: TRBJ1-5
clone_size: -
d_call: -
v_call: TRBV28

cdr3_aa: CASSPSSDISGELFF
cdr3_nt: TGTGCCAGCTCACCATCTAGCGACATATCCGGGGAGCTGTTTTTT
j_call: TRBJ2-2
clone_size: -
d_call: -
v_call: TRBV18

cdr3_aa: CATSRVDTMNTEAFF
cdr3_nt: TGTGCCACCAGCAGAGTGGACACGATGAACACTGAAGCTTTCTTT
j_call: TRBJ1-1
clone_size: -
d_call: -
v_call: TRBV15

cdr3_aa: CASSPDRMNTEAFF
cdr3_nt: TGTGCCAGCTCACCGGACAGGATGAACACTGAAGCTTTCTTT
j_call: TRBJ1-1
clone_size: once
d_call: TRBD1
v_call: TRBV18

cdr3_aa: CASSQKENTEAFF
cdr3_nt: TGTGCCAGCAGCCAAAAAGAGAACACTGAAGCTTTCTTT
j_call: TRBJ1-1
clone_size: -
d_call: -
v_call: TRBV3-1/TRBV3-2

cdr3_aa: CASSSGDSSNQPQHF
cdr3_nt: TGTGCCAGCAGTAGCGGGGACAGCAGCAATCAGCCCCAGCATTTT
j_call: TRBJ1-5
clone_size: -
d_call: TRBD1
v_call: TRBV6-1

cdr3_aa: CASIDPHWAGPYGYTF
cdr3_nt: TGTGCCAGCATCGACCCCCATTGGGCAGGTCCCTATGGCTACACCTTC
j_call: TRBJ1-2
clone_size: once
d_call: -
v_call: TRBV5-8